The 16 T cell receptor beta chains below come from one sample, sequenced in a study of technical replicates of blood from a few donors. TCRdb keeps only in-frame clones here, not all; method: immunoSEQ multiplex PCR. The sample carries about 81,000 clones, around 95% recorded once. The sequenced material came from T cells isolated from PBMCs. Source of these receptors: a human donor in good health.

The gene calls are TRBV19 and TRBJ1-5; 7 nucleotides align to TRBD1. Looked up from germline, CDR1 is LNHDA and CDR2 is SQIVND (reference sequence). V was pared by 5 bases and J by 3 bases, with 7 bases of the junction left unmatched. CDR3 length: 15 residues. CDR3 nucleotides: TGTGCCAGTAGTCCTCTGACAGGGTTCAATCAGCCCCAGCATTTT. Its protein product is CASSPLTGFNQPQHF.

This clone was counted a single time. The J gene is TRBJ1-5, the V gene TRBV5-1; the match to TRBD1 covers 7 bases. The V gene's germline CDR1 is SGHRS and CDR2 YFSETQ. This CDR3 comprises 14 residues. J lost 2 bases, V lost 5 bases, and 4 bases had no gene match. CDR3 loop: CASSQGQGNQPQHF. CDR3 coding DNA: TGCGCCAGCAGTCAAGGACAGGGCAATCAGCCCCAGCATTTT.

This chain connects TRBV9 to TRBJ2-3, with D unresolved. CDR1 is SGDLS and CDR2 is YYNGEE in the germline V gene. The CDR3 extends over 15 amino acids. V dropped 4 bases and J dropped 1 base, with 13 bases sitting between them. The CDR3 sequence: CASSPHPGGTDTQYF. CDR3 in DNA: TGTGCCAGCAGCCCCCACCCCGGTGGCACAGATACGCAGTATTTT.

The table lists this clone with a count of one. The chain combines TRBV30 with TRBJ1-1, with D perhaps TRBD1 (6 bases). This CDR3 region has 13 residues. Germline V lookup: CDR1 GTSNPN, CDR2 SVGIG (reference sequence). Between the trimmed V and J ends, which lost 0 bases and 4 bases, there was a span of 9 bases. The CDR3 spells CAWSVLGATEAFF. Here the CDR3 DNA reads TGTGCCTGGAGTGTATTGGGGGCCACTGAAGCTTTCTTT.

This rearrangement joins TRBV14 to TRBJ2-4; 7 bases line up with TRBD2. CDR3 length equals 14 residues. The ends lost 4 bases at V and 2 bases at J; junction bases unmatched: 2. Germline loops: CDR1 SGHDN, CDR2 FVKESK. Written as DNA, the CDR3 is TGTGCCAGCAGCCGGCGGGAGACCAAAAACATTCAGTACTTC. Protein product: CASSRRETKNIQYF.

V usage is TRBV6-6 and J usage is TRBJ1-4; D unclear. The CDR3 sequence is 12 residues long. The ends were cut back, 2 bases at V and 6 bases at J, with 4 bases in the middle. Germline CDR1 MNHNY, CDR2 SVGAGI (reference sequence). The DNA for the CDR3 is TGTGCCAGCAGTTACCGGGATGAAAAACTGTTTTTT. It yields the protein CASSYRDEKLFF.

The V and J genes are TRBV11-2 and TRBJ1-1; D might be TRBD1 (5 bases). Germline CDR1 SGHAT, CDR2 FQNNGV. V was trimmed by 0 bases and J by 3 bases, leaving 5 bases between them. The CDR3 is 13 amino acids. CDR3 DNA: TGTGCCAGCAGCTTAGAAGGGGACACTGAAGCTTTCTTT. Its translation is CASSLEGDTEAFF. The full variable domain, in which reference TRBV11-2 and TRBJ1-1 provide the parts outside the CDR3, is EAGVAQSPRYKIIEKRQSVAFWCNPISGHATLYWYQQILGQGPKLLIQFQNNGVVDDSQLPKDRFSAERLKGVDSTLKIQPAKLEDSAVYLCASSLEGDTEAFFGQGTRLTVV.

The rearrangement uses TRBV7-2 and TRBJ1-2; no definite D call. The germline V gene encodes CDR1 SGHTA and CDR2 FQGNSA. The CDR3 length is 15 residues. V was pared by 0 bases and J by 4 bases, with 12 bases between. This CDR3 is CASSLAYAAVYGYTF. The CDR3 DNA reads as TGTGCCAGCAGCTTAGCGTACGCCGCGGTCTATGGCTACACCTTC. Full variable domain (missing parts from reference TRBV7-2 and TRBJ1-2): GAGVSQSPSNKVTEKGKDVELRCDPISGHTALYWYRQSLGQGLEFLIYFQGNSAPDKSGLPSDRFSAERTGGSVSTLTIQRTQQEDSAVYLCASSLAYAAVYGYTFGSGTRLTVV.

The chain recombines TRBV4-1 with TRBJ2-2; the match to TRBD2 covers 8 bases. This CDR3 region has 15 residues. Trimming took 4 bases from V and 1 from J; bases not matched to a gene: 2. Germline V gives CDR1 MGHRA, CDR2 YSYEKL. This CDR3 reads CASSRTSGNTGELFF. Here the CDR3 DNA reads TGCGCCAGCAGCCGCACTAGCGGGAACACCGGGGAGCTGTTTTTT.

This rearrangement joins TRBV10-3 to TRBJ2-5; a weak D match, TRBD2 (6 bases). The CDR3 runs 12 residues. From germline, CDR1 is ENHRY and CDR2 SYGVKD. The V end lost 10 bases, the J end lost 5 bases, and 14 bases lay between the germline ends. The CDR3 nucleotides are TGTGCCACCGGTTTGGGGACTGAGACCCAGTACTTC. Its translation: CATGLGTETQYF.

The chain recombines TRBV6-6 with TRBJ2-7; no firm D call. V was clipped by 1 base and J by 0 bases, with 4 bases between them. The CDR3 loop spans 13 amino acids. CDR1 and CDR2 from the germline V gene are MNHNY and SVGAGI (reference sequence). CDR3 residues: CASSYYGSYEQYF. DNA for the CDR3: TGTGCCAGCAGTTACTACGGCTCCTACGAGCAGTACTTC.

The chain employs TRBV5-1 and TRBJ2-7; weak D call: TRBD2 (5 bases). The length of the CDR3 is 14 residues. Germline V gives CDR1 SGHRS, CDR2 YFSETQ. V lost 0 bases and J lost 3, with 10 bases in between. CDR3: CASSLAFRDYEQYF. For the CDR3, the DNA is TGCGCCAGCAGCTTGGCCTTTCGGGACTACGAGCAGTACTTC.

This chain uses TRBV2 with TRBJ1-1, with a possible D match to TRBD1 (5 bases). V was trimmed by 4 bases and J by 5 bases, leaving 23 bases between them. Germline V lookup: CDR1 SNHLY, CDR2 FYNNEI. The CDR3 is 17 residues long. The CDR3 DNA follows: TGTGCCAGCAGTGGGGGGACGGCGGGGGAAATTAGGACTGAAGCTTTCTTT. Amino acid sequence: CASSGGTAGEIRTEAFF.

The chain employs TRBV4-3 and TRBJ1-2, with no clear D. The CDR3 consists of 13 residues. Per germline, CDR1 LGHNA and CDR2 YSLEER. Trimming shortened V by 0 bases and J by 10 bases, and 12 bases separated the two germline ends. CDR3 loop: CASSQDYGGDYTF. CDR3 sequence (DNA): TGCGCCAGCAGCCAAGACTACGGCGGGGACTACACCTTC.

This chain connects TRBV2 to TRBJ2-1, with 8 bases lining up with TRBD2. J gave up 4 bases and V 8 bases, and 7 bases lay outside the gene matches. Germline V lookup: CDR1 SNHLY, CDR2 FYNNEI. The CDR3 consists of 14 residues. The CDR3, as DNA: TGTGCCAGCGGAATAGCGGGACCATACAATGAGCAGTTCTTC. This translates into CASGIAGPYNEQFF.

The chain uses TRBV29-1 and TRBJ2-1, with a tentative D call TRBD1 (5 bases). The CDR3 has 16 amino acids. Trimming took 0 bases from V and 4 from J, leaving 16 bases between them. Germline CDR1 is SQVTM and CDR2 is ANQGSEA. The CDR3 here is CSVEDVGVGRYNEQFF. CDR3 nucleotides: TGCAGCGTTGAAGATGTAGGGGTAGGGCGATACAATGAGCAGTTCTTC.